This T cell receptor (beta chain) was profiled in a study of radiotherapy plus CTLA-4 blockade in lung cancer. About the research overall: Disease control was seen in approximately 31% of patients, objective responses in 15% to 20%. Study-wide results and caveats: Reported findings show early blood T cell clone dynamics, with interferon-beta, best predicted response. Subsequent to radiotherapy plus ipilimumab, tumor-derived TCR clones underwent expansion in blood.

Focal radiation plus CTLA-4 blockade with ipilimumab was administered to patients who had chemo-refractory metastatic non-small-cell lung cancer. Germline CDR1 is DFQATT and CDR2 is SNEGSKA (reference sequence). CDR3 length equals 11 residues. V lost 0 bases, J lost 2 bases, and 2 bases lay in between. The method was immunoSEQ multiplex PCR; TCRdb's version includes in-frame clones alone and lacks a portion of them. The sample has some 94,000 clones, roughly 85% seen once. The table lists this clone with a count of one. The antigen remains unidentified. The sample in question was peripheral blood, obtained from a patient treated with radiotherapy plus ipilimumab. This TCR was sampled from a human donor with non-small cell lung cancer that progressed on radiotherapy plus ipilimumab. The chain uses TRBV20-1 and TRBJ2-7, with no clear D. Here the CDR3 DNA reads TGCAGTGCTAGAGATGCCTACGAGCAGTACTTC. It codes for CSARDAYEQYF.